These 5 T cell receptor beta chains originate from one sample sequenced in a study of cytomegalovirus exposure and HLA in healthy donors. Amplification used 60 Vbeta primers and 13 Jbeta primers. Only in-frame clones appear in the TCRdb table, and some are missing; sequencing was by immunoSEQ multiplex PCR. Here the sample spans about 220,000 clones, roughly 82% being singletons. The sample comprised PBMCs. These receptors came from a man aged 35-49 years in good health and CMV-seropositive.

CDR3 sequence (DNA): TGTGCCAGCAGCTCGGCCGGGACTAGCGGGATGTTACACGGGGAGCTGTTTTTT. Its translation is CASSSAGTSGMLHGELFF. The chain combines TRBV7-3 with TRBJ2-2; 13 bases are a match to TRBD2. V lost 4 bases, J lost 7 bases, and 12 bases stayed unmatched. The CDR3 sequence is 18 residues long. Germline V gives CDR1 SGHTA, CDR2 FQGTGA.

The chain is built from TRBV29-1 and TRBJ2-7; TRBD2 matches 11 bases. Germline V gene lookup returns CDR1 SQVTM and CDR2 ANQGSEA. V shed 5 bases, J shed 3 bases, and the junction held 6 bases outside the gene matches. The length of the CDR3 is 14 residues. The CDR3 nucleotides read TGCAGCGTTTTCCTAGCGGGAGGTATCTACGAGCAGTACTTC. It yields the protein CSVFLAGGIYEQYF.

This rearrangement joins TRBV11-2 to TRBJ1-1; D is ambiguous. CDR1 SGHAT and CDR2 FQNNGV come from the germline V gene. Deletions cut 3 bases from V and 0 bases from J, with 2 bases between. The length of the CDR3 is 12 residues. The CDR3 loop reads CASSFMNTEAFF. Written as DNA, the CDR3 is TGTGCCAGCAGCTTCATGAACACTGAAGCTTTCTTT.

The chain joins TRBV27 to TRBJ2-7; D gene unclear. In germline, CDR1 is MNHEY, CDR2 SMNVEV (reference sequence). Trimming shortened V by 7 bases and J by 6 bases, and 10 bases separated the two germline ends. The CDR3 runs to 11 residues. Here the CDR3 DNA reads TGTGCCAGCAAGATGGGCCTCGAGCAGTACGTC. Translating it yields CASKMGLEQYV.

The chain has TRBV13 and TRBJ2-1, with D unclear. The V gene lost 1 base and the J gene lost 5 bases, with 3 bases spanning the gap. CDR1 is PRHDT, CDR2 FYEKMQ, per germline (reference sequence). This CDR3 has 12 amino acids. The CDR3 bases are TGTGCCAGCAGCTTAGTAGACAATGAGCAGTTCTTC. This encodes CASSLVDNEQFF. Full variable domain (outside the CDR3, taken from reference TRBV13 and TRBJ2-1): AAGVIQSPRHLIKEKRETATLKCYPIPRHDTVYWYQQGPGQDPQFLISFYEKMQSDKGSIPDRFSAQQFSDYHSELNMSSLELGDSALYFCASSLVDNEQFFGPGTRLTVL.